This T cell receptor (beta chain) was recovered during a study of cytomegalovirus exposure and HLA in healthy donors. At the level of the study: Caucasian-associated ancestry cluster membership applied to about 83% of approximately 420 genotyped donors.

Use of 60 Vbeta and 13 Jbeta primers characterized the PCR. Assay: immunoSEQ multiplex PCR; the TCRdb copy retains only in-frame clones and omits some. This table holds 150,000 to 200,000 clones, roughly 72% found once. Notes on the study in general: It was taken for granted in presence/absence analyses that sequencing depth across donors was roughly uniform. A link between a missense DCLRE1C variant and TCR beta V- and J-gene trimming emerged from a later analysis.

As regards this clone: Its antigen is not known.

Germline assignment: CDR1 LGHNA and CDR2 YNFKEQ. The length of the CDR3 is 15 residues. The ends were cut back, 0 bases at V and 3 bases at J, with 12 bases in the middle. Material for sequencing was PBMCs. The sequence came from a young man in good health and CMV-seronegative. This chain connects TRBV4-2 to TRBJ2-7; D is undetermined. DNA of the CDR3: TGTGCCAGCAGCCAAGAAACAAGCGTCTTCTACGAGCAGTACTTC. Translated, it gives CASSQETSVFYEQYF.